This is a list of T cell receptor beta chains from one sample in a study of neurological immune-mediated disorders. Via MiXCR, TCRdb re-called the 5' RACE reads, giving one row per CDR3 protein. Of approximately 32,000 distinct CDR3 sequences in the sample, nearly 7.5% were seen once. Material: PBMCs. These receptor sequences come from a woman between 40 and 50 years old in good health. Both conserved end residues are part of each CDR3. The order of the fields is V gene, D gene, J gene, clone size, CDR3 protein, CDR3 DNA. D genes are given only for firm matches. Some rows mark clone size as missing; the rest say once, few, many or name a class of expanded clone.

>TRBV20-1|.|TRBJ2-1|many
CSARDNRKYAYNEQFF
TGCAGTGCTAGAGATAACAGGAAGTACGCCTACAATGAGCAGTTCTTC
>TRBV7-9|.|TRBJ2-3|many
CATGTPSTDTQYF
TGTGCCACGGGGACTCCTAGCACAGATACGCAGTATTTT
>TRBV3-1|TRBD1|TRBJ1-2|many
CASSQLTGFHGYTF
TGTGCCAGCAGCCAGTTGACAGGGTTCCATGGCTACACCTTC
>TRBV12-3/TRBV12-4|.|TRBJ1-1|many
CASSLFPTGVSAFF
TGTGCCAGCAGTTTATTTCCGACGGGCGTGTCGGCTTTCTTT
>TRBV20-1|.|TRBJ2-3|many
CSARGNLTDTQYF
TGCAGTGCTAGAGGGAATCTTACAGATACGCAGTATTTT
>TRBV20-1|.|TRBJ2-7|many
CSATPQGFNEQYF
TGCAGTGCTACACCCCAGGGGTTCAACGAGCAGTACTTC
>TRBV4-2|.|TRBJ2-5|many
CASSQSQGETQYF
TGTGCCAGCAGCCAATCGCAGGGAGAGACCCAGTACTTC
>TRBV10-3|TRBD2|TRBJ2-2|many
CAISHSGGANTGELFF
TGTGCCATCAGTCATAGCGGGGGGGCGAACACCGGGGAGCTGTTTTTT
>TRBV28|.|TRBJ2-7|medium-sized
CASSLPGDMNYEQYF
TGTGCCAGCAGTTTGCCAGGGGATATGAACTACGAGCAGTACTTC
>TRBV7-8|.|TRBJ1-1|many
CASSLEGKTEAFF
TGTGCCAGCAGCTTAGAGGGCAAAACTGAAGCTTTCTTT
>TRBV12-3/TRBV12-4|.|TRBJ1-1|many
CASIWDTEAFF
TGTGCCAGCATCTGGGACACTGAAGCTTTCTTT
>TRBV15|TRBD2|TRBJ2-2|many
CATSRGTSNTGELFF
TGTGCCACCAGCAGAGGGACTAGCAACACCGGGGAGCTGTTTTTT
>TRBV12-3/TRBV12-4|.|TRBJ1-1|many
CASSRTTEAFF
TGTGCCAGCAGCCGGACCACTGAAGCTTTCTTT
>TRBV5-4|.|TRBJ1-1|many
CASSPGGHLNTEAFF
TGTGCCAGCAGCCCGGGGGGACACTTGAACACTGAAGCTTTCTTT
>TRBV10-1|TRBD2|TRBJ2-7|many
CASSEGTSVYEQYF
TGCGCCAGCAGTGAAGGGACTAGCGTCTACGAGCAGTACTTC
>TRBV12-3/TRBV12-4|.|TRBJ1-5|few
CASSLPGSNQPQHF
TGTGCCAGCAGTCTGCCGGGTAGCAATCAGCCCCAGCATTTT
>TRBV12-3/TRBV12-4|.|TRBJ2-1|medium-sized
CASSPQGRLSYNEQFF
TGTGCCAGCAGTCCCCAGGGACGCCTCTCCTACAATGAGCAGTTCTTC
>TRBV14|.|TRBJ2-1|many
CASRIAGYGEQFF
TGTGCCAGCAGAATAGCAGGATATGGAGAGCAGTTCTTC
>TRBV4-1|TRBD1|TRBJ1-5|medium-sized
CASSQVAQGASQPQHF
TGCGCCAGCAGCCAAGTAGCACAGGGGGCGAGTCAGCCCCAGCATTTT
>TRBV20-1|.|TRBJ2-1|many
CSAYDGGRYNEQFF
TGCAGTGCTTATGATGGAGGCCGCTACAATGAGCAGTTCTTC
>TRBV20-1|.|TRBJ1-6|many
CSARDLPTGSNSPLHF
TGCAGTGCTAGAGATCTCCCCACAGGGTCTAATTCACCCCTCCACTTT
>TRBV9|.|TRBJ2-1|.
CASSREARLYNEQFF
TGTGCCAGCAGCAGAGAGGCGAGACTCTACAATGAGCAGTTCTTC
>TRBV7-9|.|TRBJ2-2|many
CASSLEGLTGELFF
TGTGCCAGCAGCTTAGAGGGGCTAACCGGGGAGCTGTTTTTT
>TRBV6-4|TRBD1|TRBJ1-5|many
CASSDSKTGDTDTQHF
TGTGCCAGCAGTGACTCGAAGACAGGGGACACAGATACGCAGCATTTT
>TRBV24-1|.|TRBJ2-2|many
CATSDPSGGELFF
TGTGCCACCAGTGATCCGTCCGGCGGGGAGCTGTTTTTT
>TRBV6-2/TRBV6-3|.|TRBJ2-3|many
CASSYSSLISTDTQYF
TGTGCCAGCAGTTACTCGAGTCTGATCAGCACAGATACGCAGTATTTT
>TRBV7-8|.|TRBJ1-6|many
CASSSYSGGNSPLHF
TGTGCCAGCAGCTCCTATAGTGGGGGAAATTCACCCCTCCACTTT
>TRBV25-1|TRBD2|TRBJ2-5|many
CASSETSGGFQETQYF
TGTGCCAGCAGTGAAACTAGCGGGGGTTTCCAAGAGACCCAGTACTTC
>TRBV29-1|.|TRBJ1-3|many
CSVGTDGGSTGNTIYF
TGCAGCGTTGGGACGGACGGGGGGAGCACTGGAAACACCATATATTTT
>TRBV5-6|TRBD1|TRBJ1-1|many
CASSRQGNTEAFF
TGTGCCAGCAGCCGACAGGGAAACACTGAAGCTTTCTTT
>TRBV12-3/TRBV12-4|.|TRBJ2-2|many
CASSLRAANTGELFF
TGTGCCAGCAGTTTAAGGGCAGCCAACACCGGGGAGCTGTTTTTT
>TRBV27|.|TRBJ2-3|medium-sized
CASGFWAAGGTDTQYF
TGTGCCAGCGGATTCTGGGCCGCGGGCGGCACAGATACGCAGTATTTT
>TRBV27|TRBD1|TRBJ2-1|many
CASSPGQGKYDNEQFF
TGTGCCAGCAGTCCGGGACAGGGGAAATATGACAATGAGCAGTTCTTC
>TRBV5-1|.|TRBJ2-5|many
CASSRSSVRGQETQYF
TGCGCCAGCAGCCGCTCCTCGGTCCGGGGGCAAGAGACCCAGTACTTC
>TRBV5-1|.|TRBJ1-1|many
CASSPPDRRGTEAFF
TGCGCCAGCAGCCCCCCCGACAGGCGTGGCACTGAAGCTTTCTTT
>TRBV27|.|TRBJ1-2|many
CASSLSNSVWDYGYTF
TGTGCCAGCAGTTTATCGAATAGTGTTTGGGACTATGGCTACACCTTC
>TRBV12-3/TRBV12-4|.|TRBJ1-2|many
CASSLDSGAWGYTF
TGTGCCAGCAGTTTAGACAGTGGCGCCTGGGGCTACACCTTC
>TRBV29-1|TRBD1|TRBJ1-2|many
CSVLRPGQGADGYTF
TGCAGCGTTCTACGGCCGGGACAGGGGGCGGATGGCTACACCTTC
>TRBV6-1|.|TRBJ1-2|many
CATRTVWDYGYTF
TGTGCCACCCGGACAGTCTGGGACTATGGCTACACCTTC
>TRBV9|TRBD2|TRBJ2-2|many
CASSVLAGGGTGELFF
TGTGCCAGCAGCGTCCTAGCGGGGGGTGGCACCGGGGAGCTGTTTTTT
>TRBV27|.|TRBJ2-6|many
CASSLSSGANVLTF
TGTGCCAGCAGTTTGAGCTCTGGGGCCAACGTCCTGACTTTC
>TRBV11-2|TRBD2|TRBJ2-3|.
CASSVSGTSTDTQYF
TGTGCCAGCAGCGTTAGCGGGACTAGCACAGATACGCAGTATTTT
>TRBV7-9|TRBD2|TRBJ2-1|once
CASSPGTTSGANNDQFF
TGTGCCAGCAGCCCCGGGACGACTAGCGGGGCCAACAATGATCAGTTCTTC
>TRBV27|.|TRBJ1-3|few
CASRYASVGSGNTIYF
TGTGCCAGCAGATACGCGAGCGTGGGGAGTGGAAACACCATATATTTT
>TRBV5-1|.|TRBJ1-1|many
CASSFGQTSNTEAFF
TGCGCCAGCAGCTTTGGACAGACCTCGAACACTGAAGCTTTCTTT
>TRBV20-1|TRBD2|TRBJ2-7|many
CSARGLAGGIDEQYF
TGCAGTGCCCGAGGACTAGCGGGAGGGATCGACGAGCAGTACTTC
>TRBV6-5|.|TRBJ1-6|many
CASSYWQQGNNSPLHF
TGTGCCAGCAGTTACTGGCAGCAGGGAAATAATTCACCCCTCCACTTT
>TRBV29-1|.|TRBJ2-7|many
CSVEGPESYEQYF
TGCAGCGTTGAAGGGCCCGAATCCTACGAGCAGTACTTC
>TRBV7-2|.|TRBJ1-6|many
CASSPPGEYSPLHF
TGTGCCAGCAGCCCTCCAGGGGAATATTCACCCCTCCACTTT
>TRBV6-2/TRBV6-3|TRBD1|TRBJ2-6|many
CASSGPGGVLGANVLTF
TGTGCCAGCAGTGGCCCAGGGGGCGTCCTCGGCGCCAACGTCCTGACTTTC
>TRBV3-1|TRBD2|TRBJ2-1|many
CASSQIRLAGNEQFF
TGTGCCAGCAGCCAAATCCGACTAGCGGGAAATGAGCAGTTCTTC
>TRBV9|.|TRBJ2-5|many
CASSPQDSPLAETQYF
TGTGCCAGCAGCCCCCAAGACAGTCCTCTGGCGGAGACCCAGTACTTC
>TRBV18|.|TRBJ1-1|many
CASSQFGLSNTEAFF
TGTGCCAGCTCACAATTTGGCCTCTCGAACACTGAAGCTTTCTTT
>TRBV18|TRBD1|TRBJ1-1|few
CASSLQGASAEAFF
TGTGCCAGCTCCCTACAGGGGGCTAGCGCTGAAGCTTTCTTT
>TRBV28|TRBD2|TRBJ2-1|few
CASSSLGTSGRANEQFF
TGTGCCAGCAGCTCCCTCGGGACTAGCGGGAGGGCAAATGAGCAGTTCTTC
>TRBV12-3/TRBV12-4|.|TRBJ2-7|many
CASSQVNTYEQYF
TGTGCCAGCAGTCAGGTGAACACCTACGAGCAGTACTTC
>TRBV20-1|.|TRBJ1-2|many
CSARDIGADSGYTF
TGCAGTGCTAGAGATATCGGGGCCGACTCCGGCTACACCTTC